Following are 13 T cell receptor beta chains from one sample sequenced in a study of early T cells in non-severe SARS-CoV-2 infection (dated by TCRdb to the early 2020s). The library was prepared using 5' RACE. These reads were obtained on a NextSeq 500. TCRdb's own reprocessing of the public reads used fastp at Q25 and MiXCR and kept productive beta chains. When rows share a CDR3 protein, they turn into one entry using the most common DNA and genes. In this sample the table shows about 66,000 distinct CDR3 sequences, more than 15% of which occur a single time. The ten largest clones capture roughly 10% of the sample. Sequencing was performed on whole blood, taken at baseline. The source of these receptors is an adult who was a healthcare worker with PCR-confirmed SARS-CoV-2 infection or an uninfected control (not recorded which).

The chain recombines TRBV5-1 with TRBJ2-5; TRBD1 or TRBD2 may be the D gene (5 bases each). The V end lost 0 bases, the J end lost 3 bases, and 12 bases lay between the germline ends. This CDR3 comprises 15 residues. Germline values: CDR1 SGHRS, CDR2 YFSETQ. CDR3 loop: CASSLGGRREETQYF. CDR3 DNA: TGCGCCAGCAGCTTGGGGGGACGTAGAGAAGAGACCCAGTACTTC. Drawing the rest from reference TRBV5-1 and TRBJ2-5, the complete variable domain is KAGVTQTPRYLIKTRGQQVTLSCSPISGHRSVSWYQQTPGQGLQFLFEYFSETQRNKGNFPGRFSGRQFSNSRSEMNVSTLELGDSALYLCASSLGGRREETQYFGPGTRLLVL.

This rearrangement joins TRBV6-5 to TRBJ1-2; D may be TRBD1 (5 bases). The CDR3 is made up of 13 amino acids. Germline V lookup: CDR1 MNHEY, CDR2 SVGAGI. Deletions cut 6 bases from V and 5 bases from J, with 13 bases between. The CDR3: CASSRGGGYGYTF. The CDR3 DNA sequence: TGTGCCAGCAGCCGTGGGGGGGGATATGGCTACACCTTC.

This chain connects TRBV29-1 to TRBJ2-3; D might be TRBD1 (5 bases). V was trimmed by 3 bases and J by 5 bases, leaving 12 bases between them. Germline V lookup: CDR1 SQVTM, CDR2 ANQGSEA. This CDR3 contains 13 residues. As DNA, the CDR3 is TGCAGCGTTGAGTCAGGGATAGAAGATACGCAGTATTTT. Its translation: CSVESGIEDTQYF.

The rearrangement links TRBV6-6 to TRBJ1-1; no clear D. The germline V and J ends were trimmed by 2 bases and 1 base, with 5 bases remaining between them. The CDR3 covers 13 residues. In germline, CDR1 is MNHNY, CDR2 SVGAGI (reference sequence). CDR3 sequence (DNA): TGTGCCAGCAGTTACAGTAGGAACACTGAAGCTTTCTTT. It translates to CASSYSRNTEAFF.

This clonotype appeared a few times. The chain couples TRBV7-2 to TRBJ2-3; D possibly uses TRBD1 or TRBD2 (5 bases each). Germline V gene data show CDR1 as SGHTA and CDR2 as FQGNSA. V was cut by 1 base and J by 6 bases, with 17 bases left in between. The CDR3 loop spans 16 amino acids. Written as DNA, the CDR3 is TGTGCCAGCAGCTTAGGACAGAAGGCGCGCGGGGATACGCAGTATTTT. Its protein product is CASSLGQKARGDTQYF.

V and J are TRBV7-9 and TRBJ1-2, with 7 bases matching TRBD1. The J segment lost 4 bases and the V segment lost 5 bases, leaving 4 bases of the junction unmatched. This CDR3 has 13 amino acids. Germline assignment: CDR1 SEHNR and CDR2 FQNEAQ (reference sequence). The CDR3 DNA follows: TGTGCCAGCAGCAATGACAGGGTCTATGGCTACACCTTC. Translated, it gives CASSNDRVYGYTF.

This chain joins TRBV6-5 and TRBJ1-1; 7 positions agree with TRBD1. CDR3 length: 15 residues. Looked up from germline, CDR1 is MNHEY and CDR2 is SVGAGI. V gave up 5 bases and J gave up 1 base; unmatched junction bases: 7. The CDR3 here is CASSNPGQANTEAFF. CDR3 sequence (DNA): TGTGCCAGCAGTAACCCAGGACAGGCGAACACTGAAGCTTTCTTT.

The chain has TRBV7-9 and TRBJ2-3; D remains unclear. In germline, CDR1 is SEHNR, CDR2 FQNEAQ (reference sequence). Trimming took 5 bases from V and 2 from J, leaving 17 bases between them. The CDR3 has 16 residues. The CDR3 DNA reads as TGTGCCAGCAGCCGAGAAGGTGGCGGAGTCACAGATACGCAGTATTTT. Residues: CASSREGGGVTDTQYF.

This clonotype was detected only a few times. This rearrangement joins TRBV19 to TRBJ2-3; a weak D match, TRBD2 (5 bases). The CDR3 loop spans 16 amino acids. Trimming removed 5 bases at V and 0 bases at J, with 15 bases between. Per the germline V gene, CDR1 is LNHDA and CDR2 is SQIVND (reference sequence). CDR3 DNA sequence: TGTGCCAGTAGTTCTCGAGGCGGGCCCAGCACAGATACGCAGTATTTT. It translates to CASSSRGGPSTDTQYF. Full variable domain (outside the CDR3, taken from reference TRBV19 and TRBJ2-3): DGGITQSPKYLFRKEGQNVTLSCEQNLNHDAMYWYRQDPGQGLRLIYYSQIVNDFQKGDIAEGYSVSREKKESFPLTVTSAQKNPTAFYLCASSSRGGPSTDTQYFGPGTRLTVL.

The CDR3 nucleotides read TGTGCCTGGAGCGTGATGGGCAGCACCTACTATGGCTACACCTTC. Its translation is CAWSVMGSTYYGYTF. The gene calls are TRBV30 and TRBJ1-2, with D uncertain. Trimming removed 3 bases from V and 3 bases from J, with 17 bases in between. The CDR3 is 15 residues long. Germline-derived CDR1 and CDR2 are GTSNPN and SVGIG (reference sequence).

This sequence joins TRBV5-4 and TRBJ2-5, with a possible D match to TRBD2 (6 bases). This CDR3 is built from 15 residues. Germline CDR1 SGHNT, CDR2 YYREEE (reference sequence). Trimming removed 4 bases from V and 4 bases from J, with 17 bases in between. The CDR3 coding sequence is TGTGCCAGCAGCCGGGCCCCGGGGGTGGGAGAGACCCAGTACTTC. Translated: CASSRAPGVGETQYF.

This clonotype showed up just a few times. The chain is built from TRBV6-5 and TRBJ1-1; D is undetermined. Looked up from germline, CDR1 is MNHEY and CDR2 is SVGAGI. With 1 base removed from V and 4 bases from J, the gap between germline ends came to 7 bases. This CDR3 contains 13 residues. The DNA of the CDR3 is TGTGCCAGCAGTTACTTCATATTCACTGAAGCTTTCTTT. Residues: CASSYFIFTEAFF.

The V gene is TRBV9, the J gene TRBJ1-3; TRBD1 might be the D (6 bases). CDR1 SGDLS and CDR2 YYNGEE come from the germline V gene. CDR3 size: 15 residues. V shed 2 bases and J shed 4 bases, with 13 bases lying between them. CDR3 bases: TGTGCCAGCAGCGTGACCGGGACAACGGGAAACACCATATATTTT. Protein: CASSVTGTTGNTIYF.